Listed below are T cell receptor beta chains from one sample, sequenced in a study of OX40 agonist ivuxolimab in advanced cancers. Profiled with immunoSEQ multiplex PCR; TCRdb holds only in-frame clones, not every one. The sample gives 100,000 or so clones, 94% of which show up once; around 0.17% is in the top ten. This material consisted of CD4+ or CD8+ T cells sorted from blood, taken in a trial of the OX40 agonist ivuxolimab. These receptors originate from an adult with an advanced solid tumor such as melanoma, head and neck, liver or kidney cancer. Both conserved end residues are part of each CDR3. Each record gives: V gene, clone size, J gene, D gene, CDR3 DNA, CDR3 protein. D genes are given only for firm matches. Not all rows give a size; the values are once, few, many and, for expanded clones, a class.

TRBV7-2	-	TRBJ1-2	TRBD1	TGTGCCAGCAGAACCGGGACAGGGGATGGCTACACCTTC	CASRTGTGDGYTF
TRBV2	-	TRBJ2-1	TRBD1	TGTGCCAGCAGCGTGGACAGGGCAGAATACAATGAGCAGTTCTTC	CASSVDRAEYNEQFF
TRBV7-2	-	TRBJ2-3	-	TGTGCCGTCGGAAGGGCACGGGGCGCGAGCACAGATACGCAGTATTTT	CAVGRARGASTDTQYF
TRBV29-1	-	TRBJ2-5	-	TGCAGCGTGGGGACACTAAGGGAGACCCAGTACTTC	CSVGTLRETQYF
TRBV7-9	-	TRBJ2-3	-	TGTGCCAGCAGCTTCACCGACCTCACGCAGTATTTT	CASSFTDLTQYF
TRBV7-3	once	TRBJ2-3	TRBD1	TGTGCCAGCAGCTCCGCTCGGACAGGGTACACAGATACGCAGTATTTT	CASSSARTGYTDTQYF
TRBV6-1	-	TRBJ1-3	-	TGTGCCAGCAGCGCGTCTGGAAACACCATATATTTT	CASSASGNTIYF
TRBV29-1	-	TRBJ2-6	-	TGCAGCGTCCGCGGGGACTCTGGGGCCAACGTCCTGACTTTC	CSVRGDSGANVLTF
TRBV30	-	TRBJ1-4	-	TGTGCCTGGAGGGGTGGGGTGAGGGAGGATGAAAAACTGTTTTTT	CAWRGGVREDEKLFF
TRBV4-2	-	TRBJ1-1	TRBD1	TGTGCCAGCAGCCGCGGGACAGGGGGAAACACTGAAGCTTTCTTT	CASSRGTGGNTEAFF
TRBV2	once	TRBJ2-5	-	TGTGCCAGCAGGGTTGATGGCGAGGTAGAGACCCAGTACTTC	CASRVDGEVETQYF
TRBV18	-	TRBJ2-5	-	TGTGCCAGCTCACCGACCGGGGTAGAGACCCAGTACTTC	CASSPTGVETQYF
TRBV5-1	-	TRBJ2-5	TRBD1	TGCGCCAGCAGCCACGGGACAGGGGGCCAAGAGACTCAGTACTTC	CASSHGTGGQETQYF
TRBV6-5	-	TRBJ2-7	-	TGTGCCAGCGGACTGGGGAGGCGGTCCTACGAGCAGTACTTC	CASGLGRRSYEQYF
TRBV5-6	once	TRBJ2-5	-	TGTGCCACCACCGGGTTGGGGGGGACCCAGTACTTC	CATTGLGGTQYF
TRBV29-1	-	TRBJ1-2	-	TGCAGCGTTGGGTCGAACTATGGCTACACCTTC	CSVGSNYGYTF
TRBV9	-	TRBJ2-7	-	TGTGCCAGCAGCGTGACCCCCGGACGGCGTGCGGGGGAGCAGTACTTC	CASSVTPGRRAGEQYF
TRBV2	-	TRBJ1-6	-	TGTGCCAGCAGTCCGGACACTAATTCACCCCTCCACTTT	CASSPDTNSPLHF
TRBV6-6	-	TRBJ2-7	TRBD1	TGTGCCAGCGGGGTCGGAGGACAGGGCTACGAGCAGTACTTC	CASGVGGQGYEQYF
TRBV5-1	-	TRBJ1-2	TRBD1	TGCGCCAGCAGGCCGGGACAGGAGAGCTATGGCTACACCTTC	CASRPGQESYGYTF
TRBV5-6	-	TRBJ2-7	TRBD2	TGTGCCAGCAGCCCTGGACTAGCGGGAGTCGTCGACGAGCAGTACTTC	CASSPGLAGVVDEQYF
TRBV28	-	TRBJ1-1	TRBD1	TGTGCCAGCATGTCAGGGGGCGAGTCGGCTGAAGCTTTCTTT	CASMSGGESAEAFF
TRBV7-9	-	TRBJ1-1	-	TGTGCCAGCAGCTTAGCCCGCACTGTGAACACTGAAGCTTTCTTT	CASSLARTVNTEAFF
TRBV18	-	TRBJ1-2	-	TGTGCCAGCTCACCAGGCCCCTGGGATTTGGGTGGCTACACCTTC	CASSPGPWDLGGYTF
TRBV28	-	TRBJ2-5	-	TGTGCCAGCAGTCGTGGCAGGGAAGAGACCCAGTACTTC	CASSRGREETQYF
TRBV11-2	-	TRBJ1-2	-	TGTGCCAGCAGCTTAGACCCCGCCGGCCTCTATGGCTACACCTTC	CASSLDPAGLYGYTF
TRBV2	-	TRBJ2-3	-	TGTGCCAGCAGCGAGCCCGGGGTATCGGATACGCAGTATTTT	CASSEPGVSDTQYF